This T cell receptor beta chain was found in a study of T cells in Graves' hyperthyroidism and ophthalmopathy. The CDR3 regions of TCR beta were amplified from RNA transcripts. In the first-round RT-PCR of the TCR CDR3, the HTBI primer set was used. TCRdb redid the calling of the multiplex PCR reads with MiXCR, one entry per CDR3 protein. The data contain hundreds of thousands of distinct CDR3 sequences, 18% of them singletons. This clonotype was counted only a few times. The ends were cut back, 0 bases at V and 0 bases at J, with 10 bases in the middle. This CDR3 comprises 16 residues. The germline V gene encodes CDR1 SGDLS and CDR2 YYNGEE.

The chain is built from TRBV9 and TRBJ2-1, with D hard to call. The clonotype originates from a woman between 45 and 60 years old with Graves' hyperthyroidism that later progressed to Graves' ophthalmopathy. The sequenced material came from blood. The CDR3 nucleotides read TGTGCCAGCAGCGTAGAGGGCGTGAGCTCCTACAATGAGCAGTTCTTC. This gives the protein CASSVEGVSSYNEQFF.